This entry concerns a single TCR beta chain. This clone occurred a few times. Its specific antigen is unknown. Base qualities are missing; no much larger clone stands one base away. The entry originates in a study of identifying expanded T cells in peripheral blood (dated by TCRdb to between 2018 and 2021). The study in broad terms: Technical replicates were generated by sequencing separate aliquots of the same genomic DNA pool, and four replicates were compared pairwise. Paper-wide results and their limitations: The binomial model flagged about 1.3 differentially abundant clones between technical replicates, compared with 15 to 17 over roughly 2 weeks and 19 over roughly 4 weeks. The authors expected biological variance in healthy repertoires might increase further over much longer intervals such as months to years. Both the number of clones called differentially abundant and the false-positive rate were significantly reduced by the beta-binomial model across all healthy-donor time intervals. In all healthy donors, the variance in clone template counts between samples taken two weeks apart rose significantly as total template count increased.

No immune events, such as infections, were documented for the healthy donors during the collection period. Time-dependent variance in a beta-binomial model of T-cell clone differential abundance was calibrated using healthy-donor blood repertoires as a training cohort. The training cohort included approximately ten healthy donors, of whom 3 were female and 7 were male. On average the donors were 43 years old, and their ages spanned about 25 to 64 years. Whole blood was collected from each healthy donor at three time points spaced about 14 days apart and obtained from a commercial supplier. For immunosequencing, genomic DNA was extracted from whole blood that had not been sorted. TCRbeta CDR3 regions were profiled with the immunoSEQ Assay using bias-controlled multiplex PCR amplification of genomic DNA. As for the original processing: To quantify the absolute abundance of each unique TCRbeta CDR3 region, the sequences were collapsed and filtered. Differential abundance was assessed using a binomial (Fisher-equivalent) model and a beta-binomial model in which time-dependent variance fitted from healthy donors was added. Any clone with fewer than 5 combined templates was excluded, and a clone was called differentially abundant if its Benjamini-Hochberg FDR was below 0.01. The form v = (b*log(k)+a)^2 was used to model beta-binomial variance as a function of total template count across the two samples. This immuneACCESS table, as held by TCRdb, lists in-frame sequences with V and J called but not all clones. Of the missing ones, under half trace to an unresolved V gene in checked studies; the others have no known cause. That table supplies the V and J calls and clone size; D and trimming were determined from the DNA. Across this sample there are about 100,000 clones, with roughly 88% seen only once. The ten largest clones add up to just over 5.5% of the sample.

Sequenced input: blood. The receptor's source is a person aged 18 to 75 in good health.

The encoded CDR3 is CASSEWGQPQHF. Read as DNA, the sequence is TGTGCCAGCAGTGAATGGGGGCAGCCCCAGCATTTT. The chain was built from TRBV6-1 and TRBJ1-5; TRBD1 is a weak D gene call, 5 bases matching. A distance of 6 bases separates the germline ends of V and J, which lose 2 bases and 7 bases respectively. Counted from cysteine to phenylalanine, this CDR3 has 12 amino acids. The CDR3 DNA has 36 bases and is translated from base 1. CDR1 and CDR2, per the germline V gene, are MNHNS and SASEGT.